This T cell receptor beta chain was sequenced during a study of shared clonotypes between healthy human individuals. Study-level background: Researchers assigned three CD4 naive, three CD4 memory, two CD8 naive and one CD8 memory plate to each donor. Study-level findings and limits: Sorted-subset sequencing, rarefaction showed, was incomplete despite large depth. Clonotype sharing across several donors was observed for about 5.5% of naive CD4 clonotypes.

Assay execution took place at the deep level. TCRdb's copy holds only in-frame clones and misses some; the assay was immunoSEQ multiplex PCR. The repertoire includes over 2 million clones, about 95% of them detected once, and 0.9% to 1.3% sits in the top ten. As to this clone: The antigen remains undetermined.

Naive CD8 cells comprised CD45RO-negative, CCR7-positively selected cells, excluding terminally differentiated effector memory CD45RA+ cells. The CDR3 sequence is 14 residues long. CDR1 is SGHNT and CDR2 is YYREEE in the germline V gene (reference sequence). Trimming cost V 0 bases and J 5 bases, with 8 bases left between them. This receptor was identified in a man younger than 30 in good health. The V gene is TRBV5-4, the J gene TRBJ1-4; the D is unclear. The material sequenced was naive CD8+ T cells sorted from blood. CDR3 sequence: CASSLDSQNEKLFF. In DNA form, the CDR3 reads TGTGCCAGCAGCTTGGACAGTCAAAATGAAAAACTGTTTTTT.